These T cell receptor beta chains were read from a single sample in a study of Ad26.COV2.S vaccination and SARS-CoV-2 variants. The repertoire was sequenced with immunoSEQ multiplex PCR; TCRdb's copy has only in-frame clones and lacks some. The data contain around 250,000 clones, approximately 90% of them singletons. Sequencing used peripheral blood, obtained in a trial of Ad26.COV2.S vaccine versus placebo. All receptors come from a person aged 18-65 years who received the Ad26.COV2.S COVID-19 vaccine or a placebo. Each CDR3 is given with its conserved first and last residue. A D gene is named only where the DNA matches it firmly. Size values are once, few and many counts, or a class for expanded clones, and some rows have none.

V	J	size	D	DNA	CDR3
TRBV6-6	TRBJ2-1	.	.	TGTGCCAGCAGTGGCCAGGCGGTCCTCCAGTTCTTC	CASSGQAVLQFF
TRBV5-1	TRBJ2-6	.	.	TGCGCCACTTCGGATTCTGGGGCCAACGTCCTGACTTTC	CATSDSGANVLTF
TRBV18	TRBJ1-5	.	.	TGTGCCAGCTCGCCGACAGGAAATAGCAATCAGCCCCAGCATTTT	CASSPTGNSNQPQHF
TRBV4-2	TRBJ1-2	.	.	TGTGCCAGCAGCCCCACGTGGGGGAGTGACTATGGCTACACCTTC	CASSPTWGSDYGYTF
TRBV11-1	TRBJ2-2	few	.	TGTGCCAGCAGCTTAAGCGCCACAACGGGGGTAGAGCTGTTTTTT	CASSLSATTGVELFF
TRBV6-2/TRBV6-3	TRBJ2-1	.	TRBD1	TGTGCCAGCAGTTCCCTTGACAGGGCAACATTGAATGAGCAGTTCTTC	CASSSLDRATLNEQFF
TRBV7-9	TRBJ1-1	few	.	TGTGCCAGCAGCCCCTCGACGAACACTGAAGCTTTCTTT	CASSPSTNTEAFF
TRBV7-2	TRBJ1-5	.	.	TGTGCCAGCAGCTTAGATTGGGATCAGCCCCAGCATTTT	CASSLDWDQPQHF
TRBV27	TRBJ2-2	.	.	TGTGCCAGCAGTTTTAGCACCGGGGAGCTGTTTTTT	CASSFSTGELFF
TRBV10-2	TRBJ1-5	.	TRBD1	TGCGCCAGCAGTGACCGGGACAGGTACGGCAATCAGCCCCAGCATTTT	CASSDRDRYGNQPQHF
TRBV27	TRBJ2-7	once	.	TGTGCCAGCAGTTTATCGCGGGGCTACGAGCAGTACTTC	CASSLSRGYEQYF
TRBV4-3	TRBJ2-3	.	TRBD2	TGCGCCAGCCGGGAGGGGGGGGATTCAGATACGCAGTATTTT	CASREGGDSDTQYF
TRBV4-3	TRBJ1-3	.	TRBD1	TGCGCCAGCAGCCAAGTCCGACAGGGTTCTGGAAACACCATATATTTT	CASSQVRQGSGNTIYF
TRBV10-3	TRBJ1-4	.	TRBD1	TGTGCCATCAGGCGGGACAGCTCTAATGAAAAACTGTTTTTT	CAIRRDSSNEKLFF
TRBV19	TRBJ2-1	.	.	TGTGCCAGTAGTATAGGGGTGACCTCCTACAATGAGCAGTTCTTC	CASSIGVTSYNEQFF